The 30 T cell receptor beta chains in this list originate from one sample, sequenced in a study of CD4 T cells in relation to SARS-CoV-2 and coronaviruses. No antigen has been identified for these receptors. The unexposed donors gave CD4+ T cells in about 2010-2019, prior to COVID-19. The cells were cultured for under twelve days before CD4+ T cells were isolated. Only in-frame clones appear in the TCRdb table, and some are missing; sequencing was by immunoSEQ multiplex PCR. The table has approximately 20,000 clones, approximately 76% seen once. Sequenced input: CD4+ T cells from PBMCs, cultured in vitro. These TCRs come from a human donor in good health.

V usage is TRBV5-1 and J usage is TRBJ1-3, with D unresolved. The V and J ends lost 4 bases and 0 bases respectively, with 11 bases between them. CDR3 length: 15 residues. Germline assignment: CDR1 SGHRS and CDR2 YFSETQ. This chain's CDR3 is CASSPEGYSGNTIYF. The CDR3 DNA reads TGCGCCAGCAGCCCAGAAGGGTACTCTGGAAACACCATATATTTT.

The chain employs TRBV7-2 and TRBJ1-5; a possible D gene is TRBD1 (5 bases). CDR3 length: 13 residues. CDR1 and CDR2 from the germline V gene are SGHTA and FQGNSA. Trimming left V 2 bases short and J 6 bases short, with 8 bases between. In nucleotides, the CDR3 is TGTGCCAGCAGCTTACAGGGTGGTCAGCCCCAGCATTTT. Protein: CASSLQGGQPQHF.

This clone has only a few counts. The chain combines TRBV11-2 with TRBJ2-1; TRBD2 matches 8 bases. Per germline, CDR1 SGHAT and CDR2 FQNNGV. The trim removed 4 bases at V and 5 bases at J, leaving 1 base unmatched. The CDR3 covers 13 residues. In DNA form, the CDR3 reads TGTGCCAGCAGCTACGGGAGGGACAATGAGCAGTTCTTC. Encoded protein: CASSYGRDNEQFF.

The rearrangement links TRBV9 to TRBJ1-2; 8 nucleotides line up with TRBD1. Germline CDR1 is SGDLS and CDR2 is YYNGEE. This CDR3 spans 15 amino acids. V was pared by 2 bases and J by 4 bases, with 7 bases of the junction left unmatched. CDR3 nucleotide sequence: TGTGCCAGCAGCGTCCGAGGTGGACAGGGCTATGGCTACACCTTC. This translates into CASSVRGGQGYGYTF.

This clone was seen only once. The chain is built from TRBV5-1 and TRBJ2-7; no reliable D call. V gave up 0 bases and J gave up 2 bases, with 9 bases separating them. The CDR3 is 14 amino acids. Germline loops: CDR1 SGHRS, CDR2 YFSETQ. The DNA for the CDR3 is TGCGCCAGCAGCTTGGAAACGGATGCCTACGAGCAGTACTTC. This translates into CASSLETDAYEQYF.

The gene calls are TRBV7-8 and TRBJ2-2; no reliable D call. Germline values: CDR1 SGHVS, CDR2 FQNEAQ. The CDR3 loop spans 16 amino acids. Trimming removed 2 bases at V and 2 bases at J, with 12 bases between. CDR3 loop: CASSLSQRPNTGELFF. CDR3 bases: TGTGCCAGCAGCTTATCCCAGCGACCTAACACCGGGGAGCTGTTTTTT. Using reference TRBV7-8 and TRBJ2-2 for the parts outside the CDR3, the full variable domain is GAGVSQSPRYKVAKRGQDVALRCDPISGHVSLFWYQQALGQGPEFLTYFQNEAQLDKSGLPSDRFFAERPEGSVSTLKIQRTQQEDSAVYLCASSLSQRPNTGELFFGEGSRLTVL.

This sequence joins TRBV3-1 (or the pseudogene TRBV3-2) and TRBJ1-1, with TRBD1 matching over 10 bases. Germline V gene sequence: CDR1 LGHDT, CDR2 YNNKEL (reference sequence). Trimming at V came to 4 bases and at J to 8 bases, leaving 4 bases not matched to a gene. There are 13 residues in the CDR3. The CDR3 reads CASSRRDRGEAFF. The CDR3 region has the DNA TGTGCCAGCAGCCGAAGGGACAGGGGAGAAGCTTTCTTT.

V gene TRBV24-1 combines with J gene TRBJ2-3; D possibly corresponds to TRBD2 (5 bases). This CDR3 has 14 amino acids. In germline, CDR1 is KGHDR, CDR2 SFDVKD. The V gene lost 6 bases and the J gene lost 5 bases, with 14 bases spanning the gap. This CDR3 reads CATSSGLGGDTQYF. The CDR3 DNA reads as TGTGCCACCAGTTCGGGGTTAGGAGGAGATACGCAGTATTTT.

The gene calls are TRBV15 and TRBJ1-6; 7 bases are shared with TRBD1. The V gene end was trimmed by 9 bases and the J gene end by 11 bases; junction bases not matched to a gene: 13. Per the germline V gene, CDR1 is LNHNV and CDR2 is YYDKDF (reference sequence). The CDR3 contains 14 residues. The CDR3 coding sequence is TGTGCCACTAGAAATTCAGGGGGGATAACACCCCTCCACTTT. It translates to CATRNSGGITPLHF.

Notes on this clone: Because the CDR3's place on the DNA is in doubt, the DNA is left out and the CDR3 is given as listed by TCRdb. The CDR3 is CASSLLLYEQYF. The genes are TRBV12-3 or TRBV12-4 and TRBJ2-7; the tabulated D call, TRBD2, remains unverified against the DNA. Ends included, the CDR3 has 12 residues.

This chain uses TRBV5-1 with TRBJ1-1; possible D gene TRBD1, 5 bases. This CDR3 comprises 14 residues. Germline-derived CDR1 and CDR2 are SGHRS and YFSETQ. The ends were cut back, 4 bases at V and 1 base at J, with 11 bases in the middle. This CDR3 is CASSPGTGNTEAFF. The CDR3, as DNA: TGCGCCAGCAGCCCGGGGACGGGGAACACTGAAGCTTTCTTT.

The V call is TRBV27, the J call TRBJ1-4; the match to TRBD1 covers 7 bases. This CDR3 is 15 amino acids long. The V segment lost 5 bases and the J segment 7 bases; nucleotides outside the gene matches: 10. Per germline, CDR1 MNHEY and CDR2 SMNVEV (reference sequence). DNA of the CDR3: TGTGCCAGCAGTCCTTACAGGGGAGTTAGTGAAAAACTGTTTTTT. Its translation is CASSPYRGVSEKLFF.

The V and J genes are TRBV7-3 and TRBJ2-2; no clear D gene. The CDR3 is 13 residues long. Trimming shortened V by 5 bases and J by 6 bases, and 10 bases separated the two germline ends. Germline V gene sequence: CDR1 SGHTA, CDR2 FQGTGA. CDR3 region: CASSPGSSGELFF. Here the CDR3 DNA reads TGTGCCAGCAGCCCCGGGTCTTCCGGGGAGCTGTTTTTT.

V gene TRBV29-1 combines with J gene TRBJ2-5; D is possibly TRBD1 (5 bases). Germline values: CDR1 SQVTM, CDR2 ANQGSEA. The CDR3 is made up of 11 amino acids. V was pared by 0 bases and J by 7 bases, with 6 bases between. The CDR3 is CSVEDQGTQYF. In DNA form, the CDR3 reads TGCAGCGTTGAAGATCAGGGGACCCAGTACTTC.

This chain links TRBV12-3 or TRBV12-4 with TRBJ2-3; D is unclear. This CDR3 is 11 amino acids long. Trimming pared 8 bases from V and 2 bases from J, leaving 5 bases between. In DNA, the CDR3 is TGTGCCAGCGGATACACAGATACGCAGTATTTT. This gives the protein CASGYTDTQYF.

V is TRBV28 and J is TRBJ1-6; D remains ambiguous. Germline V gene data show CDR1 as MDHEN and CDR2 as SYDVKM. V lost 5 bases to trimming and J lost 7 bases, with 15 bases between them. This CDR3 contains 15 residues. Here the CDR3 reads CASSDGRLMNSPLHF. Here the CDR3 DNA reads TGTGCCAGCAGTGATGGCAGGCTCATGAATTCACCCCTCCACTTT. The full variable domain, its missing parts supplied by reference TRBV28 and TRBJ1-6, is DVKVTQSSRYLVKRTGEKVFLECVQDMDHENMFWYRQDPGLGLRLIYFSYDVKMKEKGDIPEGYSVSREKKERFSLILESASTNQTSMYLCASSDGRLMNSPLHFGNGTRLTVT.

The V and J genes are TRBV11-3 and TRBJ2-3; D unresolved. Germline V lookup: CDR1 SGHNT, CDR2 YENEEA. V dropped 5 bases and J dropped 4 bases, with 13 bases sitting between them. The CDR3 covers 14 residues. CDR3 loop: CASSVMSSSDTQYF. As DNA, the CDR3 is TGTGCCAGCAGCGTCATGAGTAGTTCAGATACGCAGTATTTT.

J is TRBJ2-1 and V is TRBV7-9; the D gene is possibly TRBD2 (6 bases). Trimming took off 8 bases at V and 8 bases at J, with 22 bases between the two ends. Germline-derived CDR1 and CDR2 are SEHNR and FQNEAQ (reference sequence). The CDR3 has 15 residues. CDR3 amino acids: CASASRREEAYEQFF. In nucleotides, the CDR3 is TGTGCCAGCGCATCGAGGAGGGAAGAGGCCTATGAGCAGTTCTTC.

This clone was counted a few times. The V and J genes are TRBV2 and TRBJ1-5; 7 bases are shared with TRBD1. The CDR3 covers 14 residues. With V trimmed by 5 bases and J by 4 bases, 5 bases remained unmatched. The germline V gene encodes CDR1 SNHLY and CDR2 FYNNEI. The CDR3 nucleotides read TGTGCCAGCAGTCCGACAGGGCCTAATCAGCCCCAGCATTTT. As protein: CASSPTGPNQPQHF.

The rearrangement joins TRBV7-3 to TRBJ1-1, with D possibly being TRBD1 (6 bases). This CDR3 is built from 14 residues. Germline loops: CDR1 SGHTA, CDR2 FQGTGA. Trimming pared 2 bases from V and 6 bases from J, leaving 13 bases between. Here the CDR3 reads CASSLGPGDPEAFF. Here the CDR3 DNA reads TGTGCCAGCAGCTTAGGCCCAGGGGACCCTGAAGCTTTCTTT.

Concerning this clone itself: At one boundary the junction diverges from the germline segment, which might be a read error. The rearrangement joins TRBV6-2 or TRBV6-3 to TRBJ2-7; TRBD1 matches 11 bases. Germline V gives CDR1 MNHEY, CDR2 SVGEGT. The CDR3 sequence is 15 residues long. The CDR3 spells CASSDSGTGGYEQYF. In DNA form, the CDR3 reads TGTGCCAGCAGTGACTCCGGGACAGGGGGCTACGAGCAGTACTTC.

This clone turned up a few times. The chain's CDR3 is CAWSVPARETQYF. CDR3 in DNA: TGTGCCTGGAGTGTACCGGCCAGGGAGACCCAGTACTTC. The chain carries TRBV30 and TRBJ2-5; D remains ambiguous. Germline CDR1 GTSNPN, CDR2 SVGIG (reference sequence). The CDR3 spans 13 residues. V lost 0 bases and J 5 bases, leaving 10 bases between the germline ends.

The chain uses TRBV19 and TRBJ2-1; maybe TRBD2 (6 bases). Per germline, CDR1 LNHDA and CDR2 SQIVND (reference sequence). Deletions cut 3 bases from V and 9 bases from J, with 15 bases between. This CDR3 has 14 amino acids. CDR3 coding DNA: TGTGCCAGTAGTATTCCGGGGGAATCTACTGAGCAGTTCTTC. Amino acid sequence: CASSIPGESTEQFF.

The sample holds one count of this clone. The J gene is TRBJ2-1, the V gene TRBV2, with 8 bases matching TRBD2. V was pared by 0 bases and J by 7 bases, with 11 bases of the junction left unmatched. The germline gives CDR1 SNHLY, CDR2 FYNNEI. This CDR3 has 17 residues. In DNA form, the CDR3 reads TGTGCCAGCAGTGAAGCGAAACGGGAGGGCCGAGGTAATGAGCAGTTCTTC. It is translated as CASSEAKREGRGNEQFF.

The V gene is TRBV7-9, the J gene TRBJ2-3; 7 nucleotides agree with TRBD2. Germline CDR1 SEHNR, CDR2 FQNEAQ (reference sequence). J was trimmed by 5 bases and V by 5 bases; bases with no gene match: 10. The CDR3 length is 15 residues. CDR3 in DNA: TGTGCCAGCAGCCTCCCCCGCGGGAGAGGAGATACGCAGTATTTT. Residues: CASSLPRGRGDTQYF.

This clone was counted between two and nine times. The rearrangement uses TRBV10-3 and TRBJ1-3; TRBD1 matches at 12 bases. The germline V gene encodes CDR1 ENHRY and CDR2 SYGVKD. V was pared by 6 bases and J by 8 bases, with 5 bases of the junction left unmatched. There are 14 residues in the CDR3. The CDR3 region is CAISGDRGRHTIYF. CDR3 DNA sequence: TGTGCCATCAGCGGGGACAGGGGGCGCCACACCATATATTTT.

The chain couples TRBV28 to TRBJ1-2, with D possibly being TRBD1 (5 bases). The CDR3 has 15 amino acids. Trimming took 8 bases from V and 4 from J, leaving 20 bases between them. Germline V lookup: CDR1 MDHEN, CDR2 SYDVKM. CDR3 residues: CASRMGGSRLYGYTF. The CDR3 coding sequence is TGTGCCAGCCGGATGGGGGGGTCGCGTCTCTATGGCTACACCTTC.

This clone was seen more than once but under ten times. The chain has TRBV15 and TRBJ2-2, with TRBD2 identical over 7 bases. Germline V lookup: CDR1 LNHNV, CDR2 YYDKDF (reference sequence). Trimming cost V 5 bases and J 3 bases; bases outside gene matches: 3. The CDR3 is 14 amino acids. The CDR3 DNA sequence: TGTGCCACCAGCCCACGGGGGGACACCGGGGAGCTGTTTTTT. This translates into CATSPRGDTGELFF.

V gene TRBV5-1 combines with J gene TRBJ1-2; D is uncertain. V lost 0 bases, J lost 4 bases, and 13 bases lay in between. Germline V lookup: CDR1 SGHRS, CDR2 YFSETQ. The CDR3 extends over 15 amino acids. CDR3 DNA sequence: TGCGCCAGCAGCTTGGCCTCGAGGTCCACCTATGGCTACACCTTC. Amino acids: CASSLASRSTYGYTF.

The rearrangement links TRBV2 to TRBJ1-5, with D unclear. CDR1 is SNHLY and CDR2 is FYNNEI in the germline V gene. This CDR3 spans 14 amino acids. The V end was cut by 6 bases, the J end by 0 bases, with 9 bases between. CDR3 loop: CASRAAYSNQPQHF. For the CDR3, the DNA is TGTGCCAGCAGGGCCGCTTATAGCAATCAGCCCCAGCATTTT.